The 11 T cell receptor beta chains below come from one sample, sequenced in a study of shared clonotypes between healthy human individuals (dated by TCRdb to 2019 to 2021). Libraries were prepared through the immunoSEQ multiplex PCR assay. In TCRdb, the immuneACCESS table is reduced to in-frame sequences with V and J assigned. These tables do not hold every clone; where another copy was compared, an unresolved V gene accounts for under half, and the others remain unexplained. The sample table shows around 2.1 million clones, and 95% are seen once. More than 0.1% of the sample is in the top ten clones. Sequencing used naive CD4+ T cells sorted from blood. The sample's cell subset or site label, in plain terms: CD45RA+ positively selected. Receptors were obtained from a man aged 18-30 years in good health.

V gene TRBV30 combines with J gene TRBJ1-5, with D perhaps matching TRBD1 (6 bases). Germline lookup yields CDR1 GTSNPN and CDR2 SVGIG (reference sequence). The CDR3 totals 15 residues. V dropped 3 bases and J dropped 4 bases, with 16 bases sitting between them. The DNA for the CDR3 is TGTGCCTGGAGCCTCACAGGGCCAGGGAATCAGCCCCAGCATTTT. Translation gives CAWSLTGPGNQPQHF.

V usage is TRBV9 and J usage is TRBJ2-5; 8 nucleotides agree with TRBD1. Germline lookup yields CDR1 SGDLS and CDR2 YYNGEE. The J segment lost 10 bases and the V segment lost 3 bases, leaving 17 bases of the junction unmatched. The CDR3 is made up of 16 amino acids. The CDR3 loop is CASSAPGQGLRLGQYF. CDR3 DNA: TGTGCCAGCAGCGCACCTGGACAGGGATTAAGGCTGGGCCAGTACTTC.

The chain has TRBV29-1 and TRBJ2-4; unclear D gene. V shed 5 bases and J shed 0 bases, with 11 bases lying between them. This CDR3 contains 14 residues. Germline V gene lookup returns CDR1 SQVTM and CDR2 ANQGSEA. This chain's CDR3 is CSVLGNLAKNIQYF. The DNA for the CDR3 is TGCAGCGTTTTAGGGAATCTAGCCAAAAACATTCAGTACTTC.

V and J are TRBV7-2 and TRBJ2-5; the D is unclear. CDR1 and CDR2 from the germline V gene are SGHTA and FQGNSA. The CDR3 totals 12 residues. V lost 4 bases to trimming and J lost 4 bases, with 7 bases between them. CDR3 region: CASSSNIETQYF. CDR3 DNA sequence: TGTGCCAGCAGCTCAAACATAGAGACCCAGTACTTC.

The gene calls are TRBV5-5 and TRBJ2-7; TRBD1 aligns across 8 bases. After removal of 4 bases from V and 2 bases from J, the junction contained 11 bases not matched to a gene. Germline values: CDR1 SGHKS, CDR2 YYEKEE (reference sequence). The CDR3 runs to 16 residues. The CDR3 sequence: CASSRTLTGETYEQYF. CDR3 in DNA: TGTGCCAGCAGCCGCACTTTGACAGGGGAGACCTACGAGCAGTACTTC.

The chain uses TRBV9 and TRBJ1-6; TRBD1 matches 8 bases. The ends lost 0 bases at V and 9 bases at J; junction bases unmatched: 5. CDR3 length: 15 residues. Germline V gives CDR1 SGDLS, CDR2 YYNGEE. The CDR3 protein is CASSVGQGSISPLHF. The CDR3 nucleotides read TGTGCCAGCAGCGTAGGACAGGGGTCAATTTCACCCCTCCACTTT. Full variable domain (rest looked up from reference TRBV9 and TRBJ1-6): DSGVTQTPKHLITATGQRVTLRCSPRSGDLSVYWYQQSLDQGLQFLIQYYNGEERAKGNILERFSAQQFPDLHSELNLSSLELGDSALYFCASSVGQGSISPLHFGNGTRLTVT.

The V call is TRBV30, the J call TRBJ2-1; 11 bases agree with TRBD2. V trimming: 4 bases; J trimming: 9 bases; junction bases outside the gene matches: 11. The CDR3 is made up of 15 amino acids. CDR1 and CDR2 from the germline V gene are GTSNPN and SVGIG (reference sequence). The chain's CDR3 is CAWTPRVAGGGEQFF. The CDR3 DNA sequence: TGTGCCTGGACCCCCAGGGTAGCGGGAGGGGGTGAGCAGTTCTTC.

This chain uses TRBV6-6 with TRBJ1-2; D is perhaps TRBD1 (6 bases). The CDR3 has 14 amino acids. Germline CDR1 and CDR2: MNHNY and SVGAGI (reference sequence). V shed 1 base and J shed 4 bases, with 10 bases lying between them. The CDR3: CASSYFDRSYGYTF. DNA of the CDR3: TGTGCCAGCAGTTACTTCGACAGGAGCTATGGCTACACCTTC.

CDR3: CASSLDSSYNSPLHF. The DNA for the CDR3 is TGTGCCAGCAGTTTGGACAGCTCCTATAATTCACCCCTCCACTTT. The chain carries TRBV28 and TRBJ1-6, with D perhaps TRBD1 (6 bases). The CDR3 has 15 amino acids. Germline CDR1 is MDHEN and CDR2 is SYDVKM. V was clipped by 3 bases and J by 0 bases, with 6 bases between them.

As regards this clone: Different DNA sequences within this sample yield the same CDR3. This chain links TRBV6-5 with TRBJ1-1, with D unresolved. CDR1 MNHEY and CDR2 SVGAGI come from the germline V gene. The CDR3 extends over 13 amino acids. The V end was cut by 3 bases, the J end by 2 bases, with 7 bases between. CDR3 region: CASSYLGNTEAFF. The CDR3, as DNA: TGTGCCAGCAGTTATTTGGGCAACACTGAAGCTTTCTTT.

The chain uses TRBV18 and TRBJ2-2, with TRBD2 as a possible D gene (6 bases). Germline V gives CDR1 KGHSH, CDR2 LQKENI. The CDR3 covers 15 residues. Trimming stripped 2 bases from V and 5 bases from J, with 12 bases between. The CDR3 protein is CASSPEGLRTGELFF. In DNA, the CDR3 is TGTGCCAGCTCACCAGAGGGACTGAGGACCGGGGAGCTGTTTTTT.